Sequencing of this T cell receptor (beta chain) was carried out in a study of shared T cell receptors in the human thymus (dated by TCRdb to about 2021). A note on the overall study: The study examined how self-reactive, shared T-cell receptor alpha chains are generated in the human thymus.

Preparation of the library involved the immunoSEQ multiplex PCR assay. Drawn from immuneACCESS, this table holds only the in-frame rearrangements with V and J called that TCRdb kept. Clones are partly lost; checked studies trace under half to an unresolved V gene and leave the rest unexplained. In this sample the table shows just under 550,000 clones, 75% to 80% of which occur a single time. The leading ten clones occupy approximately 0.013% of the sample. As regards this clone: Which antigen it targets is not known. Base qualities are not at hand, and no much larger clone is one base apart.

The CDR3 numbers 15 residues from cysteine through phenylalanine. The only DNA kept is the CDR3, 45 bases in frame from the first base. The CDR1 and CDR2 encoded by the germline V gene are MNHNS and SASEGT. Clipping removes 6 bases from V and 2 bases from J, with 7 as the unmatched junction base count. The same data also contributed to another study, on human thymus T cells. As the second paper documents: Donors were immunologically healthy infants undergoing open corrective cardiac surgery for congenital heart defects in Finland. Thymus tissue was obtained as surgical resects removed during corrective cardiac surgery. V and J gene segment usage appeared biased in both thymic and peripheral blood repertoires. The related research reported highly overlapping thymic TCR repertoires among unrelated individuals. The study used fewer than ten infant thymus samples plus four related peripheral blood samples to characterize TCR alpha and beta repertoires. Donor ages ranging from about 7 to 244 days were recorded, and roughly six male and a couple of female infants were included in the cohort. Thymocytes were freed from the tissue by mechanical means and kept at -70 degrees C as pellets of roughly 9-33 million cells. A QIAsymphony instrument was used to extract genomic DNA from frozen cell pellets. Using the immunoSEQ multiplex PCR assay, the TCRB and TCRAD loci were amplified from a standardized quantity of quality-controlled genomic DNA. The V(D)J region was spanned by amplicons of a length sufficient to cover the CDR3 and to identify V and J genes. The commercial immunoSEQ service was used to sequence amplicons on an Illumina platform. Primer bias and sequencing errors were corrected as previously described, and TCRAD and TCRB definitions were based on the IMGT database. Analysis of the repertoires was done with immunoSEQ Analyzer 3.0 and VDJTools and included basic statistics, V/J segment usage, diversity estimates, rarefaction and pairwise overlap. To estimate diversity, the Chao1, ChaoE, Efron-Thisted, Shannon and inverse Simpson indices were applied, and diversity was also estimated on datasets down-sampled to the smallest sample. Repertoire overlap was assessed by strict matching of CDR3 nucleotide sequence, V gene and J gene, and clustering was done by Jaccard-based multidimensional scaling. Thymus samples yielded on average approximately 840,000 unique TCRB clonotypes, compared with some 89,000 from blood samples.

Recombination linked TRBV6-1 to TRBJ1-5; TRBD1 matches 7 bases in the middle. The sequence was obtained from a boy less than two years old with a congenital heart defect. Donor details come from another sample of the same person, matched by shared clones. The sample consisted of thymocytes. The DNA sequence is as follows: TGTGCCAGCAGGGAACAGGGGAAGGGCAATCAGCCCCAGCATTTT. It translates to CASREQGKGNQPQHF.